The 17 T cell receptor beta chains listed next were all sequenced from one sample in a study of cytomegalovirus exposure and HLA in healthy donors. PCR was performed using 60 Vbeta and 13 Jbeta primers. Generated by immunoSEQ multiplex PCR, the TCRdb table keeps only in-frame clones and is missing some. This table has about 180,000 clones, 75% to 85% appearing once. The sequencing input was PBMCs. These receptors were collected from a man aged 18 to 30 in good health and CMV-seronegative.

The chain employs TRBV6-5 and TRBJ1-6; D unclear. V lost 7 bases and J lost 0, with 10 bases in between. Germline assignment: CDR1 MNHEY and CDR2 SVGAGI. The CDR3 totals 15 residues. The CDR3 DNA reads as TGTGCCAGCACCCTACGGGACTCCTATAATTCACCCCTCCACTTT. As protein: CASTLRDSYNSPLHF.

The V call is TRBV18, the J call TRBJ1-4; 8 positions match TRBD1. The CDR3 sequence is 15 residues long. CDR1 and CDR2 (germline): KGHSH, LQKENI. The J segment lost 8 bases and the V segment lost 6 bases, leaving 11 bases of the junction unmatched. The CDR3 spells CASSPGQGVYEKLFF. The CDR3 bases are TGTGCCAGCTCCCCCGGACAGGGAGTTTACGAAAAACTGTTTTTT. Full variable domain (missing parts from reference TRBV18 and TRBJ1-4): NAGVMQNPRHLVRRRGQEARLRCSPMKGHSHVYWYRQLPEEGLKFMVYLQKENIIDESGMPKERFSAEFPKEGPSILRIQQVVRGDSAAYFCASSPGQGVYEKLFFGSGTQLSVL.

V gene TRBV10-3 combines with J gene TRBJ2-7; a possible D gene is TRBD1 (6 bases). The CDR3 contains 16 residues. The ends were cut back, 7 bases at V and 5 bases at J, with 24 bases in the middle. The germline gives CDR1 ENHRY, CDR2 SYGVKD. CDR3 amino acids: CAINDGGRGTVHEQYF. CDR3 DNA: TGTGCCATCAATGATGGGGGAAGGGGGACGGTCCACGAGCAGTACTTC.

The chain links TRBV18 to TRBJ2-7, with a tentative D call TRBD1 (5 bases). CDR3 length: 15 amino acids. The germline V gene encodes CDR1 KGHSH and CDR2 LQKENI. V gave up 4 bases and J gave up 3 bases, with 16 bases separating them. This CDR3 is CASSLVTEPNYEQYF. The CDR3 coding sequence is TGTGCCAGCTCACTGGTGACAGAGCCAAACTACGAGCAGTACTTC.

V and J are TRBV7-2 and TRBJ1-1; D is uncertain. Germline loops: CDR1 SGHTA, CDR2 FQGNSA. V lost 2 bases, J lost 4 bases, and 11 bases lay in between. The length of the CDR3 is 14 residues. CDR3 DNA sequence: TGTGCCAGCAGCTTATTGCGGGGAAGCACTGAAGCTTTCTTT. Translation: CASSLLRGSTEAFF.

The V and J genes are TRBV6-5 and TRBJ1-1, with D hard to call. V shed 2 bases and J shed 1 base, with 11 bases lying between them. Germline lookup yields CDR1 MNHEY and CDR2 SVGAGI. The CDR3 is 15 residues long. CDR3 amino acids: CASSYTPSGNTEAFF. CDR3 in DNA: TGTGCCAGCAGTTACACCCCTTCCGGGAACACTGAAGCTTTCTTT.

The chain couples TRBV10-3 to TRBJ2-7; D perhaps matches TRBD1 (5 bases). The germline CDR1 and CDR2 sequences are ENHRY and SYGVKD. The CDR3 contains 13 residues. V gave up 7 bases and J gave up 9 bases, with 19 bases separating them. CDR3 region: CAITAGPPRGQYF. The CDR3 DNA follows: TGTGCCATCACGGCAGGGCCCCCACGAGGGCAGTACTTC.

The V and J genes are TRBV30 and TRBJ1-2; 7 nucleotides match TRBD1. Germline V lookup: CDR1 GTSNPN, CDR2 SVGIG (reference sequence). Trimming at V came to 2 bases and at J to 4 bases, leaving 10 bases not matched to a gene. The CDR3 is made up of 15 amino acids. The CDR3 nucleotides read TGTGCCTGGAGTTCGACAAGGGGGCGCGGCTATGGCTACACCTTC. This gives the protein CAWSSTRGRGYGYTF.

This clone was found a few times. V gene TRBV30 combines with J gene TRBJ1-3; D gene uncertain. This CDR3 region has 19 residues. Germline-derived CDR1 and CDR2 are GTSNPN and SVGIG (reference sequence). V was pared by 0 bases and J by 0 bases, with 21 bases between. The CDR3 protein is CAWSVDVWYRGSSGNTIYF. In DNA, the CDR3 is TGTGCCTGGAGTGTAGATGTCTGGTACCGGGGAAGCTCTGGAAACACCATATATTTT. Drawing the rest from reference TRBV30 and TRBJ1-3, the complete variable domain is SQTIHQWPATLVQPVGSPLSLECTVEGTSNPNLYWYRQAAGRGLQLLFYSVGIGQISSEVPQNLSASRPQDRQFILSSKKLLLSDSGFYLCAWSVDVWYRGSSGNTIYFGEGSWLTVV.

This chain connects TRBV27 to TRBJ2-1, with TRBD2 matching 14 bases. Looked up from germline, CDR1 is MNHEY and CDR2 is SMNVEV (reference sequence). This CDR3 has 15 amino acids. Losses at the gene ends were 8 bases for V and 7 bases for J; bases not matched to a gene: 7. CDR3 nucleotide sequence: TGTGCCAGCCGACTAGCGGGAGGGCCTAGGAATGAGCAGTTCTTC. It codes for CASRLAGGPRNEQFF.

J is TRBJ2-2 and V is TRBV7-9; weak D call: TRBD2 (5 bases). The CDR3 loop spans 14 amino acids. Germline CDR1 and CDR2: SEHNR and FQNEAQ (reference sequence). V was cut by 6 bases and J by 0 bases, with 8 bases left in between. CDR3: CASRGSPNTGELFF. As DNA, the CDR3 is TGTGCCAGCAGAGGGAGCCCGAACACCGGGGAGCTGTTTTTT.

This clone appeared a few times. The V gene is TRBV15, the J gene TRBJ2-1; 7 bases match TRBD1. The length of the CDR3 is 14 residues. The J segment lost 3 bases and the V segment lost 6 bases, leaving 5 bases of the junction unmatched. Germline V lookup: CDR1 LNHNV, CDR2 YYDKDF (reference sequence). The CDR3 DNA reads as TGTGCCACCAGACCGAGACAGGGCTACAATGAGCAGTTCTTC. This sequence encodes CATRPRQGYNEQFF.

The V gene is TRBV7-2, the J gene TRBJ2-7, with 9 nucleotides matching TRBD1. Trimming removed 6 bases from V and 5 bases from J; junction bases left unmatched: 8. Germline-derived CDR1 and CDR2 are SGHTA and FQGNSA. The CDR3 extends over 14 amino acids. CDR3 loop: CASRNPGQGHEQYF. CDR3 sequence (DNA): TGTGCCAGCAGAAACCCGGGACAGGGCCACGAGCAGTACTTC.

The genes are TRBV9 and TRBJ2-1, with 14 bases identical to TRBD2. Germline V lookup: CDR1 SGDLS, CDR2 YYNGEE. The CDR3 totals 15 residues. V shed 3 bases, J shed 6 bases, and the junction held 2 bases outside the gene matches. CDR3 sequence (DNA): TGTGCCAGCAGCGCGGGGACTAGCGGGAGCAATGAGCAGTTCTTC. Protein: CASSAGTSGSNEQFF.

CDR3 protein: CASSRQDLMQSGEQYF. In DNA form, the CDR3 reads TGCGCCAGCAGCCGCCAGGATTTAATGCAGTCTGGCGAGCAGTACTTC. This chain links TRBV4-1 with TRBJ2-7; D remains unclear. V shed 4 bases and J shed 6 bases, with 22 bases lying between them. Germline values: CDR1 MGHRA, CDR2 YSYEKL. CDR3 length equals 16 residues.

This chain connects TRBV5-1 to TRBJ2-5; D perhaps matches TRBD1 (6 bases). This CDR3 has 14 residues. CDR1 is SGHRS and CDR2 is YFSETQ in the germline V gene. V lost 3 bases and J lost 5, with 14 bases in between. The CDR3, as DNA: TGCGCCAGCAGCTCAGCAGGGGAACAGGAGACCCAGTACTTC. Translated, it gives CASSSAGEQETQYF.

The chain carries TRBV9 and TRBJ2-3; 8 bases are shared with TRBD2. The CDR3 covers 18 residues. V lost 4 bases and J lost 3; bases outside the gene matches: 16. Germline assignment: CDR1 SGDLS and CDR2 YYNGEE. The CDR3 DNA reads as TGTGCCAGCAGCAAACAAACCCGAAGCGGGGGATGGACAGATACGCAGTATTTT. Translation gives CASSKQTRSGGWTDTQYF. The entire variable domain, with the rest obtained from reference TRBV9 and TRBJ2-3, is as follows: DSGVTQTPKHLITATGQRVTLRCSPRSGDLSVYWYQQSLDQGLQFLIQYYNGEERAKGNILERFSAQQFPDLHSELNLSSLELGDSALYFCASSKQTRSGGWTDTQYFGPGTRLTVL.